The 16 T cell receptor beta chains given below trace back to one sample, sequenced in a study of T-cell reconstitution after alpha-beta-depleted transplantation in children. A library of TCRbeta sequences, prepared with unique molecular identifiers, was generated. A single record per CDR3 protein comes from TCRdb applying MiXCR to the PCR reads. Of 5,000 to 7,500 distinct CDR3 sequences listed, roughly 10% were seen once; the top ten hold approximately 22%. The sequenced sample was PBMCs, mostly from graft donor cells, obtained 180 days after TCRalphabeta/CD19-depleted stem cell transplant. These TCRs come from a child younger than two who had a stem cell transplant for acute myeloid leukemia, so the T cells may come from the graft donor.

In its sample, this clonotype is medium-sized (0.01 to 0.1%). This chain uses TRBV7-2 with TRBJ2-2; TRBD2 is a possible D gene (5 bases). Germline-derived CDR1 and CDR2 are SGHTA and FQGNSA. Trimming removed 4 bases at V and 3 bases at J, with 9 bases between. The CDR3 contains 14 residues. For the CDR3, the DNA is TGTGCCAGCAGCTACGGGGTACACACCGGGGAGCTGTTTTTT. It specifies CASSYGVHTGELFF.

This clonotype is categorized as medium-sized. J is TRBJ2-3 and V is TRBV11-1; D might be TRBD1 (6 bases). The CDR3 has 18 residues. V shed 5 bases and J shed 6 bases, with 27 bases lying between them. The V gene's germline CDR1 is SGHAT and CDR2 FQDESV (reference sequence). The CDR3 region is CASSIDRQDLFLADTQYF. CDR3 sequence (DNA): TGTGCCAGCAGCATAGACCGACAGGATCTCTTTCTTGCGGATACGCAGTATTTT.

This clonotype was observed at least ten times. The chain uses TRBV24-1 and TRBJ2-1; TRBD2 matches at 9 bases. CDR3 size: 18 residues. Losses at the gene ends were 4 bases for V and 8 bases for J; bases not matched to a gene: 17. Germline V gene sequence: CDR1 KGHDR, CDR2 SFDVKD. CDR3 nucleotides: TGTGCCACCAGTGACCCTTGGGTAGCGGGAGAATTACGGCATGAGCAGTTCTTC. Translation: CATSDPWVAGELRHEQFF.

This clonotype came up many times. The chain joins TRBV2 to TRBJ2-7; no reliable D call. The length of the CDR3 is 12 residues. Germline CDR1 and CDR2: SNHLY and FYNNEI. Trimming pared 3 bases from V and 2 bases from J, leaving 5 bases between. The CDR3 loop reads CASSDPAYEQYF. The DNA of the CDR3 is TGTGCCAGCAGTGACCCAGCCTACGAGCAGTACTTC.

There are many counts of this clonotype. V is TRBV20-1 and J is TRBJ2-3; TRBD2 aligns across 8 bases. Trimming at V came to 0 bases and at J to 5 bases, leaving 10 bases not matched to a gene. Germline CDR1 DFQATT, CDR2 SNEGSKA (reference sequence). The CDR3 is made up of 16 amino acids. The CDR3 sequence: CSARDMTGAGVDTQYF. CDR3 bases: TGCAGTGCTAGAGATATGACGGGAGCGGGAGTAGATACGCAGTATTTT.

This clonotype was recorded many times. This may be a read error: a much more frequent sequence differs by one nucleotide. The rearrangement joins TRBV5-6 to TRBJ2-7; the D is unclear. Germline V gene sequence: CDR1 SGHDT, CDR2 YYEEEE. The CDR3 spans 14 residues. V was pared by 2 bases and J by 2 bases, with 11 bases between. The CDR3 DNA follows: TGTGCCAGCAGCTTCGGGCCAACCCCCTACGAGCAGTACTTC. It translates to CASSFGPTPYEQYF. Looking up the rest from reference TRBV5-6 and TRBJ2-7 gives the full variable domain: DAGVTQSPTHLIKTRGQQVTLRCSPKSGHDTVSWYQQALGQGPQFIFQYYEEEERQRGNFPDRFSGHQFPNYSSELNVNALLLGDSALYLCASSFGPTPYEQYFGPGTRLTVT.

This clonotype showed up just a few times. A much larger clone lies one base from this, so it may be a read error. V usage is TRBV5-6 and J usage is TRBJ2-5, with TRBD1 matching over 9 bases. Trimming removed 4 bases from V and 7 bases from J; junction bases left unmatched: 8. The CDR3 is 14 amino acids. The germline V gene has CDR1 SGHDT and CDR2 YYEEEE. As DNA, the CDR3 is TGTGCCAGCAGCCCGGGGACAGGGTTGGGGACCCAGTACTTC. Translation: CASSPGTGLGTQYF.

Comment on this clonotype: This clone may be a read error of a much larger clone one base away. This chain links TRBV5-6 with TRBJ1-5; 7 bases align to TRBD1. The CDR3 totals 16 residues. V lost 7 bases and J lost 5; bases outside the gene matches: 15. Germline V gene sequence: CDR1 SGHDT, CDR2 YYEEEE. DNA of the CDR3: TGTGCCAGCGGCCTCAGGTCAGGGGGGCGGGATCAGCCCCAGCATTTT. The encoded protein is CASGLRSGGRDQPQHF. Variable domain in full (rest from reference TRBV5-6 and TRBJ1-5): DAGVTQSPTHLIKTRGQQVTLRCSPKSGHDTVSWYQQALGQGPQFIFQYYEEEERQRGNFPDRFSGHQFPNYSSELNVNALLLGDSALYLCASGLRSGGRDQPQHFGDGTRLSIL.

A word on this clonotype: One junction end disagrees with the germline gene, perhaps due to a read error. The chain links TRBV4-2 to TRBJ2-3, with D uncertain. Per germline, CDR1 LGHNA and CDR2 YNFKEQ. The CDR3 consists of 13 residues. The CDR3 bases are TGTGCCATCAGCGCCGGCCCCACAGATACGCAGTATTTT. It translates to CAISAGPTDTQYF.

By sample fraction, this clonotype is medium-sized. V gene TRBV6-5 combines with J gene TRBJ2-7; possible D gene TRBD1, 6 bases. The CDR3 totals 15 residues. CDR1 and CDR2 (germline): MNHEY, SVGAGI. The V gene lost 0 bases and the J gene lost 4 bases, with 13 bases spanning the gap. The CDR3 region has the DNA TGTGCCAGCAGTTACTCAATTAACAGGGTTTACGAGCAGTACTTC. Translation: CASSYSINRVYEQYF.

This clonotype rates as medium-sized. The V and J genes are TRBV4-1 and TRBJ2-7; D is possibly TRBD1 (6 bases). The germline V gene encodes CDR1 MGHRA and CDR2 YSYEKL. The CDR3 loop spans 16 amino acids. V lost 0 bases to trimming and J lost 4 bases, with 16 bases between them. The CDR3 is CASSQEGKQGWYEQYF. CDR3 bases: TGCGCCAGCAGCCAAGAAGGGAAACAGGGTTGGTACGAGCAGTACTTC.

This clonotype appeared many times. The chain has TRBV24-1 and TRBJ1-3; no reliable D call. Germline CDR1 reads KGHDR; CDR2 reads SFDVKD. The CDR3 is 16 residues long. V was shortened by 4 bases and J by 0 bases, with 12 bases between the two germline ends. The CDR3 coding sequence is TGTGCCACCAGTGAAGGAGGACCGAGCTCTGGAAACACCATATATTTT. Protein sequence: CATSEGGPSSGNTIYF.

Ten or more counts support this clonotype. The rearrangement joins TRBV24-1 to TRBJ2-1; D remains unclear. The CDR3 covers 12 residues. Looked up from germline, CDR1 is KGHDR and CDR2 is SFDVKD. The V end was cut by 4 bases, the J end by 9 bases, with 9 bases between. For the CDR3, the DNA is TGTGCCACCAGTGACCCGGTGAGTGAGCAGTTCTTC. Its translation is CATSDPVSEQFF.

This clonotype came up many times. The gene calls are TRBV6-1 and TRBJ2-6; D is unclear. CDR1 and CDR2 from the germline V gene are MNHNS and SASEGT. CDR3 size: 15 residues. V was shortened by 6 bases and J by 2 bases, with 11 bases between the two germline ends. Here the CDR3 DNA reads TGTGCCAGCAGCCCTTTATTGACTGGGGCCAACGTCCTGACTTTC. This sequence encodes CASSPLLTGANVLTF.

This clonotype qualifies as medium-sized. The chain uses TRBV3-1 and TRBJ1-5; maybe TRBD1 (5 bases). Trimming pared 3 bases from V and 0 bases from J, leaving 12 bases between. The germline CDR1 and CDR2 sequences are LGHDT and YNNKEL (reference sequence). This CDR3 has 16 amino acids. CDR3 in amino acids: CASSQNGGYSNQPQHF. CDR3 bases: TGTGCCAGCAGCCAGAACGGGGGTTATAGCAATCAGCCCCAGCATTTT. Full variable domain (rest looked up from reference TRBV3-1 and TRBJ1-5): DTAVSQTPKYLVTQMGNDKSIKCEQNLGHDTMYWYKQDSKKFLKIMFSYNNKELIINETVPNRFSPKSPDKAHLNLHINSLELGDSAVYFCASSQNGGYSNQPQHFGDGTRLSIL.

This clonotype was counted many times. The DNA of the CDR3 is TGTGCCAGCAGTTACGGTCGGGGGGGAAGAGGTCAGCCCCAGCATTTT. This translates into CASSYGRGGRGQPQHF. The chain employs TRBV6-5 and TRBJ1-5, with D possibly matching TRBD1 (5 bases). The ends were cut back, 2 bases at V and 6 bases at J, with 17 bases in the middle. The CDR3 has 16 amino acids. Germline loops: CDR1 MNHEY, CDR2 SVGAGI.